Below, one TCR beta chain is given with its context. The antigen is undetermined. TCRdb reprocessed the 5' RACE reads with MiXCR, giving one entry per CDR3 protein. In the table there are around 1.7 million distinct CDR3 sequences, about 32% of which are singletons. These data come from a study of identical twins. V lost 3 bases to trimming and J lost 10 bases, with 19 bases between them. CDR3 length: 15 amino acids. The germline CDR1 and CDR2 sequences are DFQATT and SNEGSKA (reference sequence). General study findings and limits: Twins showed weaker excess sharing in their beta out-of-frame sequences. Abundant beta clonotypes from cord blood bore fewer insertions; memory repertoires lacked this pattern. When twins shared out-of-frame alpha sequences, those sequences had excess low generation probability.

The TCR comes from a newborn girl in good health. Material for sequencing was cord blood. This rearrangement joins TRBV20-1 to TRBJ1-6, with D maybe TRBD1 (5 bases). The CDR3 DNA reads as TGCAGTGCTAGTCGGGGGGACGGTTCTCGATCACCCCTCCACTTT. This encodes CSASRGDGSRSPLHF.